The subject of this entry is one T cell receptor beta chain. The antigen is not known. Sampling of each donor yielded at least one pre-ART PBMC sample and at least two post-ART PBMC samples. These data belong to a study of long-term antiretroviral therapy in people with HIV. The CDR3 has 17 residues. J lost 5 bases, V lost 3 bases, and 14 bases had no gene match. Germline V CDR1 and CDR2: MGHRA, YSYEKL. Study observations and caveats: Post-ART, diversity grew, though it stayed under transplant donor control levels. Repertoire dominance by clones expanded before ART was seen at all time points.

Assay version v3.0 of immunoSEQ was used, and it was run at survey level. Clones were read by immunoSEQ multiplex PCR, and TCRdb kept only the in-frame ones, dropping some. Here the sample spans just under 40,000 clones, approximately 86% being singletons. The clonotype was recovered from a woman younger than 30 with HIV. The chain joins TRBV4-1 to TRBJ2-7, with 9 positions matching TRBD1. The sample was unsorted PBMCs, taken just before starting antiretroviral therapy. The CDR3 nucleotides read TGCGCCAGCAGCCATGGCCCGGGACAGGGAGGTAGCGACGAGCAGTACTTC. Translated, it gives CASSHGPGQGGSDEQYF.